These T cell receptor beta chains were read from a single sample in a study of shared clonotypes between healthy human individuals. Using immunoSEQ multiplex PCR, the repertoire was profiled, and TCRdb retains in-frame clones only, with some absent. The sample yields a few million clones, approximately 95% seen once. Sequencing was carried out using naive CD4+ T cells from PBMCs. These receptors all come from a man aged 18 to 30 in good health. Some clones in this sample may be carry-over from other donors' samples. The CDR3 runs from the conserved cysteine through the conserved F or W. Fields, in order: CDR3 length, J gene, V gene, clone size, D gene, CDR3 protein, CDR3 DNA. A D gene is named only where the DNA matches it firmly. Size values are once, few and many counts, or a class for expanded clones, and some rows have none.

CDR3 length: 14; J gene: TRBJ2-3; V gene: TRBV10-1; clone size: .; D gene: .; CDR3 protein: CASGAGPSTDTQYF; CDR3 DNA: TGCGCCAGCGGGGCGGGACCGAGCACAGATACGCAGTATTTT
CDR3 length: 12; J gene: TRBJ2-1; V gene: TRBV6-1; clone size: once; D gene: .; CDR3 protein: CASGSSYNEQFF; CDR3 DNA: TGTGCCAGCGGGAGCTCCTACAATGAGCAGTTCTTC
CDR3 length: 14; J gene: TRBJ2-7; V gene: TRBV19; clone size: .; D gene: TRBD1; CDR3 protein: CASSPRQGLNEQYF; CDR3 DNA: TGTGCCAGTAGCCCAAGACAGGGTTTGAACGAGCAGTACTTC
CDR3 length: 13; J gene: TRBJ2-5; V gene: TRBV2; clone size: .; D gene: .; CDR3 protein: CASSGLAGETQYF; CDR3 DNA: TGTGCCAGCTCGGGGCTAGCCGGGGAGACCCAGTACTTC
CDR3 length: 17; J gene: TRBJ2-5; V gene: TRBV27; clone size: .; D gene: TRBD1; CDR3 protein: CASSPQWTGLFQETQYF; CDR3 DNA: TGTGCCAGCAGTCCCCAATGGACAGGACTTTTCCAAGAGACCCAGTACTTC
CDR3 length: 17; J gene: TRBJ1-1; V gene: TRBV21-1; clone size: .; D gene: .; CDR3 protein: CASNAYRGRIQITEAFF; CDR3 DNA: TGTGCCAGCAATGCCTACAGGGGCCGGATCCAGATAACTGAAGCTTTCTTT
CDR3 length: 14; J gene: TRBJ2-1; V gene: TRBV6-5; clone size: .; D gene: TRBD2; CDR3 protein: CASASGRGPNEQFF; CDR3 DNA: TGTGCCAGCGCTAGCGGGAGAGGCCCAAATGAGCAGTTCTTC
CDR3 length: 13; J gene: TRBJ2-3; V gene: TRBV28; clone size: .; D gene: .; CDR3 protein: CASSLMGGASQYF; CDR3 DNA: TGTGCCAGCAGTTTAATGGGGGGCGCTTCGCAGTATTTT
CDR3 length: 13; J gene: TRBJ1-2; V gene: TRBV6-1; clone size: few; D gene: .; CDR3 protein: CASSETAFYGYTF; CDR3 DNA: TGTGCCAGCAGTGAAACAGCCTTCTATGGCTACACCTTC
CDR3 length: 15; J gene: TRBJ2-7; V gene: TRBV27; clone size: .; D gene: TRBD2; CDR3 protein: CASSPRLAGYYEQYF; CDR3 DNA: TGTGCCAGCAGTCCCCGACTAGCGGGCTATTACGAGCAGTACTTC
CDR3 length: 14; J gene: TRBJ2-7; V gene: TRBV5-1; clone size: .; D gene: .; CDR3 protein: CASSWDPTFYEQYF; CDR3 DNA: TGCGCCAGCAGCTGGGACCCCACTTTCTACGAGCAGTACTTC
CDR3 length: 12; J gene: TRBJ2-3; V gene: TRBV2; clone size: .; D gene: TRBD2; CDR3 protein: CATSGTTDTQYF; CDR3 DNA: TGTGCCACTAGCGGCACCACAGATACGCAGTATTTT
CDR3 length: 14; J gene: TRBJ2-7; V gene: TRBV5-1; clone size: .; D gene: .; CDR3 protein: CASSWGDYMDEQYF; CDR3 DNA: TGCGCCAGCAGCTGGGGGGATTATATGGACGAGCAGTACTTC
CDR3 length: 18; J gene: TRBJ1-1; V gene: TRBV7-9; clone size: .; D gene: TRBD1; CDR3 protein: CASSPGRDRAAVNTEAFF; CDR3 DNA: TGTGCCAGCAGCCCAGGGCGTGACAGGGCGGCGGTGAACACTGAAGCTTTCTTT
CDR3 length: 16; J gene: TRBJ2-3; V gene: TRBV5-1; clone size: .; D gene: TRBD2; CDR3 protein: CASSLAGLAGGDTQYF; CDR3 DNA: TGCGCCAGCAGCTTGGCCGGACTAGCGGGGGGAGATACGCAGTATTTT
CDR3 length: 16; J gene: TRBJ2-3; V gene: TRBV5-1; clone size: .; D gene: TRBD2; CDR3 protein: CASSLYGGRGTDTQYF; CDR3 DNA: TGCGCCAGCAGCTTATATGGCGGGAGGGGCACAGATACGCAGTATTTT
CDR3 length: 13; J gene: TRBJ1-5; V gene: TRBV13; clone size: .; D gene: TRBD1; CDR3 protein: CASSPDRDQPQHF; CDR3 DNA: TGTGCCAGCAGCCCGGACAGGGATCAGCCCCAGCATTTT
CDR3 length: 12; J gene: TRBJ2-1; V gene: TRBV2; clone size: .; D gene: TRBD1; CDR3 protein: CASSEDRGEQFF; CDR3 DNA: TGTGCCAGCAGTGAAGACAGGGGTGAGCAGTTCTTC
CDR3 length: 12; J gene: TRBJ2-3; V gene: TRBV11-2; clone size: .; D gene: TRBD2; CDR3 protein: CASSFTSGDPYF; CDR3 DNA: TGTGCCAGCAGCTTTACTAGCGGCGATCCGTATTTT